What follows are 17 T cell receptor beta chains derived from one specimen sequenced in a study of T cells expressing NK-cell markers. Reanalyzing the 5' RACE reads, TCRdb keeps one entry per CDR3 protein, without DNA. The sample's table shows about 260,000 distinct CDR3 sequences. Sequenced material: blood T cells: a sorted CD56 or NKG2C T cell subset, CD4+ or CD8+ T cells, or bulk PBMC T cells (not recorded which). These receptors were collected from a woman aged 18-70 years in good health.

The chain employs TRBV6-2 or TRBV6-3 and TRBJ2-7. CDR1 and CDR2 (germline): MNHEY, SVGEGT. There are 14 residues in the CDR3. The CDR3 region is CASNSAEKRYEQYF.

The gene calls are TRBV3-1 and TRBJ2-4; the D call from TCRdb, TRBD1, cannot be confirmed without DNA. Germline CDR1 LGHDT, CDR2 YNNKEL (reference sequence). The CDR3 extends over 17 amino acids. The CDR3 sequence: CASSPPPTFLAKNIQYF.

This CDR3 reads CASSQGWGDGYTF. The rearrangement joins TRBV5-1 to TRBJ1-2; with no DNA, the TCRdb D assignment of TRBD1 cannot be verified. This CDR3 is built from 13 residues. Germline CDR1 is SGHRS and CDR2 is YFSETQ.

V is TRBV7-3 and J is TRBJ2-2; the TRBD2 assignment by TCRdb is unverifiable without DNA. Germline-derived CDR1 and CDR2 are SGHTA and FQGTGA. The CDR3 has 12 residues. The CDR3 reads CASSKRSGELFF.

The genes are TRBV5-1 and TRBJ2-5; absent DNA, TCRdb's TRBD1 call cannot be checked. CDR3 length: 16 residues. Germline V gene sequence: CDR1 SGHRS, CDR2 YFSETQ. CDR3 amino acids: CASSYTPDRGRETQYF.

The chain joins TRBV7-9 to TRBJ1-3. The CDR3 spans 15 residues. Germline V gives CDR1 SEHNR, CDR2 FQNEAQ (reference sequence). The CDR3: CASSQSGARRNTIYF. Based on the CDR3 plus reference TRBV7-9 and TRBJ1-3, the full variable domain is DTGVSQNPRHKITKRGQNVTFRCDPISEHNRLYWYRQTLGQGPEFLTYFQNEAQLEKSRLLSDRFSAERPKGSFSTLEIQRTEQGDSAMYLCASSQSGARRNTIYFGEGSWLTVV.

This chain links TRBV12-3 or TRBV12-4 with TRBJ2-1; the D call of TRBD2 rests on TCRdb alone, since no DNA is present to check it. The CDR3 contains 14 residues. CDR3 amino acids: CASSLALAGNEQFF.

This rearrangement joins TRBV5-4 to TRBJ2-3; TCRdb's D gene call, TRBD2, goes unchecked for lack of DNA. The CDR3 is 22 amino acids. Germline-derived CDR1 and CDR2 are SGHNT and YYREEE (reference sequence). The CDR3 reads CASSLRPPTSGVHTFLTDTQYF.

V gene TRBV10-3 combines with J gene TRBJ2-7; TCRdb lists TRBD1, though no DNA is available to test this call. Germline loops: CDR1 ENHRY, CDR2 SYGVKD. This CDR3 contains 16 residues. The CDR3 is CAISESQASKYYEQYF.

This sequence joins TRBV5-1 and TRBJ2-1; absent DNA, TCRdb's TRBD1 call cannot be checked. The CDR3 has 16 amino acids. Germline V lookup: CDR1 SGHRS, CDR2 YFSETQ. The CDR3 loop is CASSPNSGTVYNEQFF. Based on the CDR3 plus reference TRBV5-1 and TRBJ2-1, the full variable domain is KAGVTQTPRYLIKTRGQQVTLSCSPISGHRSVSWYQQTPGQGLQFLFEYFSETQRNKGNFPGRFSGRQFSNSRSEMNVSTLELGDSALYLCASSPNSGTVYNEQFFGPGTRLTVL.

The V gene is TRBV24-1, the J gene TRBJ2-2; TCRdb reports TRBD2, a call that lacks DNA to check it against. The CDR3 sequence is 16 residues long. CDR1 is KGHDR, CDR2 SFDVKD, per germline. CDR3 sequence: CATSVMTSGGTGELFF.

The chain carries TRBV7-2 and TRBJ2-3. This CDR3 is 12 amino acids long. Germline V gives CDR1 SGHTA, CDR2 FQGNSA. Here the CDR3 reads CASSSTRDTQYF.

The chain combines TRBV12-3 or TRBV12-4 with TRBJ1-5. CDR3 length: 13 residues. The CDR3: CASRFGINQPQHF.

The J gene is TRBJ1-3, the V gene TRBV29-1. CDR3 length equals 11 residues. CDR1 and CDR2 (germline): SQVTM, ANQGSEA. CDR3: CSVESGNTIYF.

The chain couples TRBV12-3 or TRBV12-4 to TRBJ1-2. This CDR3 comprises 13 residues. The CDR3 region is CASSLEGFGGYTF.

This rearrangement joins TRBV5-1 to TRBJ1-4; TCRdb's D gene call, TRBD1, goes unchecked for lack of DNA. The CDR3 totals 14 residues. The germline CDR1 and CDR2 sequences are SGHRS and YFSETQ. CDR3 loop: CASSLQGLREKLFF.

The chain couples TRBV11-2 to TRBJ2-1. This CDR3 is 15 amino acids long. Germline values: CDR1 SGHAT, CDR2 FQNNGV. The CDR3 sequence: CASSLARESNNEQFF.